A selection of T cell receptor beta chains follows, all from one sample in a study of blood T cell repertoires in COVID-19. TCRdb's copy holds only in-frame clones and misses some; the assay was immunoSEQ multiplex PCR. The sample contains tens of thousands of clones, approximately 80% of which appear only once. The sample consisted of peripheral blood. The receptors derive from a human donor with active or convalescent COVID-19. The donor label of this sample is uncertain. Both conserved end residues are part of each CDR3. D genes are given only for firm matches. The listing skips clone size in some rows; elsewhere it reads once, few, many or a size class.

D	J	V	size	CDR3	DNA
NA	TRBJ1-2	TRBV19	NA	CASSIGNGYTF	TGTGCCAGTAGTATCGGGAATGGCTACACCTTC
NA	TRBJ2-3	TRBV2	NA	CASSEGGVDIGDTQYF	TGTGCCAGCAGTGAAGGGGGGGTGGATATCGGAGATACGCAGTATTTT
TRBD1	TRBJ1-1	TRBV10-3	few	CAVQGVSEAFF	TGTGCCGTACAGGGGGTTTCTGAAGCTTTCTTT
NA	TRBJ1-1	TRBV7-3	NA	CASSLEALYTEAFF	TGTGCCAGCAGCTTGGAGGCGCTCTACACTGAAGCTTTCTTT
TRBD2	TRBJ2-1	TRBV20-1	NA	CSASGALGGSSYNEQFF	TGCAGTGCTAGTGGGGCTCTGGGCGGGAGCTCCTACAATGAGCAGTTCTTC
TRBD1	TRBJ2-1	TRBV6-4	NA	CASSGTGFNEQFF	TGTGCCAGCAGTGGGACAGGGTTCAATGAGCAGTTCTTC
NA	TRBJ1-2	TRBV15	once	CATSEIQLSGYTF	TGTGCCACCAGCGAAATACAGCTCTCTGGCTACACCTTC
NA	TRBJ2-7	TRBV5-5	NA	CASSLVRLSYYEQYF	TGTGCCAGCAGCTTGGTCAGGTTATCCTACTACGAGCAGTACTTC
TRBD2	TRBJ2-2	TRBV30	NA	CAWSVTSGPGELFF	TGTGCCTGGAGTGTGACTAGCGGGCCCGGGGAGCTGTTTTTT
TRBD1	TRBJ1-4	TRBV11-1	NA	CASSLSTGPTEKLFF	TGTGCCAGCAGCCTATCGACAGGGCCTACCGAAAAACTGTTTTTT
TRBD1	TRBJ2-5	TRBV7-9	NA	CASSSSGQGLGETQYF	TGTGCCAGCAGCTCGTCGGGACAGGGATTAGGGGAGACCCAGTACTTC
TRBD2	TRBJ2-1	TRBV5-1	once	CASRKGYREVNEQFF	TGCGCCAGCAGGAAGGGGTATCGGGAGGTCAATGAGCAGTTCTTC
NA	TRBJ1-2	TRBV20-1	NA	CSEEGQSGYTF	TGCAGTGAGGAGGGCCAGAGTGGCTACACCTTC
TRBD1	TRBJ2-7	TRBV24-1	NA	CATGAGQDHEQYF	TGTGCCACCGGGGCCGGACAGGATCACGAGCAGTACTTC
NA	TRBJ2-3	TRBV29-1	NA	CSVVVDSTDTQYF	TGCAGCGTTGTAGTCGACTCCACAGATACGCAGTATTTT
NA	TRBJ1-1	TRBV15	NA	CATSREFVQEAFF	TGTGCCACCAGCAGAGAGTTTGTGCAGGAAGCTTTCTTT
NA	TRBJ1-5	TRBV30	many	CAWSSQDNQPQHF	TGTGCCTGGAGTTCACAGGACAATCAGCCCCAGCATTTT
NA	TRBJ1-6	TRBV19	NA	CASSPSRGSNSPLHF	TGTGCCAGTAGTCCGTCCAGGGGAAGTAATTCACCCCTCCACTTT
TRBD1	TRBJ1-5	TRBV20-1	NA	CSASIGTGAGQPQHF	TGCAGTGCTAGTATCGGGACAGGGGCGGGTCAGCCCCAGCATTTT
TRBD1	TRBJ1-1	TRBV4-2	NA	CASSQGMNRGRPDTEAFF	TGTGCCAGCAGCCAAGGAATGAACAGGGGGCGGCCCGACACTGAAGCTTTCTTT
TRBD2	TRBJ2-7	TRBV4-2	NA	CASSQDQASGAYEQYF	TGTGCCAGCAGCCAAGATCAGGCTAGCGGGGCCTACGAGCAGTACTTC
NA	TRBJ2-4	TRBV7-3	NA	CASSLSPGPKNIQYF	TGTGCCAGCAGCTTAAGCCCGGGTCCCAAAAACATTCAGTACTTC
NA	TRBJ2-7	TRBV19	NA	CASSHPYNSRGEQYF	TGTGCCAGTAGTCATCCATATAACTCTCGGGGTGAGCAGTACTTC
TRBD2	TRBJ2-7	TRBV30	once	CAWSPLGLAGGEQYF	TGTGCCTGGAGCCCACTAGGGCTAGCGGGAGGCGAGCAGTACTTC
NA	TRBJ1-2	TRBV7-3	NA	CASSSTQGRDGYTF	TGTGCCAGCAGCTCGACGCAGGGGCGGGATGGCTACACCTTC
TRBD2	TRBJ2-7	TRBV5-1	NA	CASSSDRGFTSGAYEQYF	TGCGCCAGCAGCTCCGACAGGGGCTTCACTAGCGGGGCCTACGAGCAGTACTTC
TRBD1	TRBJ1-6	TRBV30	NA	CASSGQYNSPLHF	TGTGCCTCCTCGGGACAGTATAATTCACCCCTCCACTTT
NA	TRBJ2-2	TRBV4-2	NA	CASSLPRGARDTGELFF	TGTGCCAGCAGCCTCCCCAGGGGGGCAAGAGACACCGGGGAGCTGTTTTTT
NA	TRBJ1-5	TRBV10-2	few	CASSESWNQPQHF	TGCGCCAGCAGTGAGAGCTGGAATCAGCCCCAGCATTTT
TRBD2	TRBJ2-2	TRBV5-1	few	CASSPTSGTNTGELFF	TGCGCCAGCAGCCCCACTAGCGGCACGAACACCGGGGAGCTGTTTTTT
TRBD2	TRBJ2-7	TRBV4-1	NA	CASSLDLGLAGDEQYF	TGCGCCAGCAGCCTAGACCTGGGACTAGCGGGAGACGAGCAGTACTTC
TRBD2	TRBJ2-5	TRBV5-1	NA	CASSMGTSGIETQYF	TGCGCCAGCAGCATGGGGACTAGCGGGATCGAGACCCAGTACTTC
NA	TRBJ1-2	TRBV5-1	NA	CASSLGQGRYGYTF	TGCGCCAGCAGCTTGGGGCAGGGCCGCTATGGCTACACCTTC
NA	TRBJ2-3	TRBV24-1	NA	CATQRTDTQYF	TGTGCCACGCAGCGGACTGATACGCAGTATTTT
TRBD2	TRBJ2-7	TRBV5-4	NA	CASSPGLALSYEQYF	TGTGCCAGCAGCCCCGGACTAGCTCTCTCCTACGAGCAGTACTTC
NA	TRBJ1-1	TRBV5-5	NA	CASKKTGGAEDTEAFF	TGTGCCAGCAAGAAAACAGGCGGGGCGGAGGACACTGAAGCTTTCTTT
NA	TRBJ2-2	TRBV5-8	few	CASKKSAGMNTGELFF	TGTGCCAGCAAGAAGTCGGCGGGGATGAACACCGGGGAGCTGTTTTTT
TRBD1	TRBJ1-2	TRBV23-1	NA	CASSSRCGQGNYGYTF	TGCGCCAGCAGTTCCCGGTGCGGACAGGGGAACTATGGCTACACCTTC
NA	TRBJ1-5	TRBV7-8	NA	CASSSARGSQPQHF	TGTGCCAGCAGCTCCGCTAGGGGGAGTCAGCCCCAGCATTTT
TRBD2	TRBJ2-1	TRBV11-3	NA	CASSLGGLAGGYNEQFF	TGTGCCAGCAGCTTAGGGGGACTAGCGGGAGGGTACAATGAGCAGTTCTTC
NA	TRBJ2-4	TRBV11-2	NA	CASSSQGAGENIQYF	TGTGCCAGCAGCTCCCAAGGGGCAGGTGAAAACATTCAGTACTTC
TRBD1	TRBJ2-7	TRBV28	NA	CASSQGQGPQYF	TGTGCCAGCAGTCAAGGACAGGGACCCCAGTACTTC
NA	TRBJ2-1	TRBV12-5	NA	CASVQGRGYNEQFF	TGTGCTAGTGTCCAGGGGAGGGGGTACAATGAGCAGTTCTTC
TRBD2	TRBJ2-1	TRBV6-2/TRBV6-3	NA	CASSYPRLRSGRAKEQFF	TGTGCCAGCAGTTACCCCCGTCTTCGGAGCGGGAGGGCCAAAGAGCAGTTCTTC
TRBD1	TRBJ1-2	TRBV3-1/TRBV3-2	once	CASSHQDRGKGYTF	TGTGCCAGCAGCCATCAGGACAGGGGTAAGGGCTACACCTTC
TRBD1	TRBJ2-3	TRBV5-1	NA	CASTSSLGRGHADTQYF	TGCGCCAGCACCTCCTCGTTGGGCAGGGGGCACGCGGATACGCAGTATTTT
NA	TRBJ1-2	TRBV4-3	NA	CASSQEVRGFGYTF	TGCGCCAGCAGCCAAGAGGTCAGGGGATTCGGCTACACCTTC
NA	TRBJ1-1	TRBV28	NA	CALQDRALGAFF	TGTGCCCTACAGGACAGAGCCCTGGGGGCTTTCTTT
TRBD2	TRBJ2-2	TRBV3-1/TRBV3-2	few	CASSRTLAGGTGELFF	TGTGCCAGCAGCCGGACCCTAGCGGGAGGCACCGGGGAGCTGTTTTTT
TRBD2	TRBJ2-1	TRBV7-9	NA	CASSGSTSGYNEQFF	TGTGCCAGCAGCGGCTCCACTAGCGGATACAATGAGCAGTTCTTC
NA	TRBJ2-5	TRBV11-1	NA	CASSPPNTGVETQYF	TGTGCCAGCAGCCCCCCGAACACCGGGGTCGAGACCCAGTACTTC
NA	TRBJ1-5	TRBV12-5	NA	CASGLGQLLGGNQPQHF	TGTGCTAGTGGTTTGGGGCAGCTATTAGGGGGCAATCAGCCCCAGCATTTT
TRBD2	TRBJ2-3	TRBV11-2	NA	CASGILAGGGTDTQYF	TGTGCCAGCGGGATACTAGCGGGAGGAGGAACAGATACGCAGTATTTT
NA	TRBJ2-4	TRBV4-3	NA	CASSQARLQGLSIQYF	TGCGCCAGCAGCCAAGCCCGGTTACAGGGATTGAGCATTCAGTACTTC
NA	TRBJ2-7	TRBV7-6	NA	CASSLNQRYEQYF	TGTGCCAGCAGCTTAAATCAGCGCTACGAGCAGTACTTC
TRBD2	TRBJ2-3	TRBV6-4	NA	CASSEGTSGSTDTQYF	TGTGCCAGCAGTGAAGGGACTAGCGGGAGCACAGATACGCAGTATTTT
NA	TRBJ1-4	TRBV5-1	NA	CASSLAATYGTNEKLFF	TGCGCCAGCAGCTTGGCCGCGACCTACGGGACTAATGAAAAACTGTTTTTT